These 23 T cell receptor beta chains share one sample of origin, sequenced in a study of cytomegalovirus exposure and HLA in healthy donors. Use of 60 Vbeta and 13 Jbeta primers characterized the PCR. Assay: immunoSEQ multiplex PCR; the TCRdb copy retains only in-frame clones and omits some. The sample lists some 120,000 clones, about four fifths seen once, with over 3% in the top ten. The sequenced sample was PBMCs. The source of these receptors is a woman in her thirties or forties in good health and CMV-seropositive.

The chain employs TRBV29-1 and TRBJ1-1; D might be TRBD1 (5 bases). Trimming stripped 0 bases from V and 1 base from J, with 9 bases between. CDR1 and CDR2 from the germline V gene are SQVTM and ANQGSEA. This CDR3 is 14 amino acids long. The CDR3 region has the DNA TGCAGCGTTGAAGAGGGGCAGCAGAACACTGAAGCTTTCTTT. It is translated as CSVEEGQQNTEAFF.

Only one count was recorded for this clone. The rearrangement joins TRBV5-1 to TRBJ1-1; 8 bases agree with TRBD1. CDR1 and CDR2 from the germline V gene are SGHRS and YFSETQ. V lost 4 bases, J lost 3 bases, and 8 bases stayed unmatched. CDR3 length: 15 residues. CDR3 bases: TGCGCCAGCAGCGCAGGGGGCCGTTGGGACACTGAAGCTTTCTTT. Translation: CASSAGGRWDTEAFF.

V is TRBV2 and J is TRBJ2-4; 7 bases map to TRBD2. Germline V CDR1 and CDR2: SNHLY, FYNNEI. This CDR3 region has 16 residues. The V gene end was trimmed by 8 bases and the J gene end by 1 base; junction bases not matched to a gene: 11. The CDR3, as DNA: TGTGCCAGCCTCCCAAGCTTGGGAGGGGCCAAAAACATTCAGTACTTC. Translating gives CASLPSLGGAKNIQYF.

This chain joins TRBV4-1 and TRBJ2-7; 7 positions agree with TRBD1. The CDR3 runs to 17 residues. Looked up from germline, CDR1 is MGHRA and CDR2 is YSYEKL. The ends lost 2 bases at V and 3 bases at J; junction bases unmatched: 13. CDR3 protein: CASSQSTPTGLNYEQYF. DNA for the CDR3: TGCGCCAGCAGCCAATCGACCCCGACAGGGCTTAACTACGAGCAGTACTTC.

This chain joins TRBV12-2 and TRBJ1-5; the tabulated D call, TRBD1, remains unverified against the DNA. TRBV12-2 is given as a pseudogene. The CDR3 is 16 amino acids. CDR3 loop: CASRLEGQGRNQPQHF. DNA for the CDR3: TGTGCAAGTCGCTTAGAAGGACAGGGCCGCAATCAGCCCCAGCATTTT.

V is TRBV7-2 and J is TRBJ2-1; TRBD2 aligns across 8 bases. CDR3 length: 16 amino acids. Per the germline V gene, CDR1 is SGHTA and CDR2 is FQGNSA. V dropped 6 bases and J dropped 1; count of bases not matched to a gene: 8. The CDR3 sequence is CASSSSGTQSYNEQFF. CDR3 DNA sequence: TGTGCCAGCAGTAGTAGCGGGACTCAATCCTACAATGAGCAGTTCTTC.

This sequence joins TRBV30 and TRBJ2-2; a possible D gene is TRBD1 (6 bases). Germline-derived CDR1 and CDR2 are GTSNPN and SVGIG (reference sequence). This CDR3 spans 12 amino acids. Trimming cost V 6 bases and J 5 bases, with 10 bases left between them. The CDR3 spells CACDRRTGELFF. In nucleotides, the CDR3 is TGTGCCTGTGACAGGAGGACCGGGGAGCTGTTTTTT.

This chain uses TRBV7-2 with TRBJ2-1, with 12 bases aligning to TRBD2. This CDR3 is 18 amino acids long. Germline V lookup: CDR1 SGHTA, CDR2 FQGNSA. The V and J ends lost 5 bases and 0 bases, in that order; junction bases with no gene match: 8. The CDR3 coding sequence is TGTGCCAGCAGCCGCGGACTAGCGGGATCTAGCTCCTACAATGAGCAGTTCTTC. Translating it yields CASSRGLAGSSSYNEQFF. Drawing the rest from reference TRBV7-2 and TRBJ2-1, the complete variable domain is GAGVSQSPSNKVTEKGKDVELRCDPISGHTALYWYRQSLGQGLEFLIYFQGNSAPDKSGLPSDRFSAERTGGSVSTLTIQRTQQEDSAVYLCASSRGLAGSSSYNEQFFGPGTRLTVL.

V is TRBV11-2 and J is TRBJ2-1; 7 positions match TRBD2. Germline CDR1 SGHAT, CDR2 FQNNGV. The CDR3 is 13 amino acids. V was pared by 5 bases and J by 9 bases, with 7 bases of the junction left unmatched. Written as DNA, the CDR3 is TGTGCCAGCAGCCCGCGACTAGCAGGTGAGCAGTTCTTC. Translating gives CASSPRLAGEQFF.

The rearrangement links TRBV4-2 to TRBJ1-1; D not resolved. V lost 4 bases and J lost 11, with 11 bases in between. The CDR3 consists of 11 residues. Germline V gene lookup returns CDR1 LGHNA and CDR2 YNFKEQ. This CDR3 is CASSPSGEAFF. CDR3 coding DNA: TGTGCCAGCAGCCCTTCTGGGGAGGCTTTCTTT.

The chain has TRBV10-1 and TRBJ1-2; TRBD1 might be the D (5 bases). V was cut by 6 bases and J by 8 bases, with 16 bases left in between. Germline CDR1 reads WNHNN; CDR2 reads SYGVQD (reference sequence). The CDR3 is made up of 13 amino acids. The CDR3 region has the DNA TGCGCCAGCAGGCCATGGCCCCGGGGGGGCTACACCTTC. Protein sequence: CASRPWPRGGYTF.

The V call is TRBV29-1, the J call TRBJ2-5; D may be TRBD2 (5 bases). The CDR3 runs to 13 residues. Germline loops: CDR1 SQVTM, CDR2 ANQGSEA. Trimming removed 4 bases from V and 7 bases from J, with 16 bases in between. The CDR3 sequence: CSVVELEGGTQYF. Here the CDR3 DNA reads TGCAGCGTTGTTGAGCTAGAAGGAGGGACCCAGTACTTC. Together with reference TRBV29-1 and TRBJ2-5, the CDR3 gives the full variable domain: SAVISQKPSRDICQRGTSLTIQCQVDSQVTMMFWYRQQPGQSLTLIATANQGSEATYESGFVIDKFPISRPNLTFSTLTVSNMSPEDSSIYLCSVVELEGGTQYFGPGTRLLVL.

The chain has TRBV27 and TRBJ2-1, with 9 bases identical to TRBD1. This CDR3 comprises 13 residues. The V gene end was trimmed by 3 bases and the J gene end by 8 bases; junction bases not matched to a gene: 2. CDR1 MNHEY and CDR2 SMNVEV come from the germline V gene (reference sequence). The CDR3 here is CASSLDRGHEQFF. As DNA, the CDR3 is TGTGCCAGCAGTTTGGACAGGGGCCATGAGCAGTTCTTC.

This rearrangement joins TRBV29-1 to TRBJ1-2; 9 bases match TRBD1. The CDR3 loop spans 13 amino acids. The V segment lost 2 bases and the J segment 5 bases; nucleotides outside the gene matches: 3. Per the germline V gene, CDR1 is SQVTM and CDR2 is ANQGSEA. CDR3 sequence: CSVESDRGYGYTF. CDR3 DNA: TGCAGCGTTGAATCGGACAGGGGTTATGGCTACACCTTC.

This clone was seen a single time. The rearrangement joins TRBV29-1 to TRBJ2-3; 10 nucleotides align to TRBD2. The CDR3 length is 17 residues. Germline trimming cut 4 bases from V and 3 bases from J; bases unmatched to any gene: 13. Germline loops: CDR1 SQVTM, CDR2 ANQGSEA. CDR3 residues: CSVVKSSLAGETDTQYF. CDR3 coding DNA: TGCAGCGTTGTGAAATCGTCCCTAGCGGGAGAAACAGATACGCAGTATTTT.

This sequence joins TRBV4-1 and TRBJ1-5, with TRBD1 matching over 8 bases. Germline V gives CDR1 MGHRA, CDR2 YSYEKL. CDR3 length equals 14 residues. The trim removed 2 bases at V and 6 bases at J, leaving 3 bases unmatched. CDR3 loop: CASSQLDRGQPQHF. CDR3 DNA sequence: TGCGCCAGCAGCCAACTAGACAGGGGTCAGCCCCAGCATTTT.

The chain joins TRBV5-1 to TRBJ2-3; D might be TRBD1 (6 bases). V lost 2 bases, J lost 4 bases, and 11 bases lay in between. CDR3 length: 14 residues. Germline V gene sequence: CDR1 SGHRS, CDR2 YFSETQ. The CDR3 loop reads CASSFTTGPDTQYF. The CDR3 DNA is TGCGCCAGCAGCTTCACTACAGGGCCAGATACGCAGTATTTT.

The chain has TRBV19 and TRBJ1-2; D not resolved. Trimming shortened V by 5 bases and J by 5 bases, and 6 bases separated the two germline ends. CDR3 length: 11 residues. CDR1 and CDR2 (germline): LNHDA, SQIVND (reference sequence). The CDR3 here is CASSPRYGYTF. CDR3 DNA sequence: TGTGCCAGTAGTCCGAGGTATGGCTACACCTTC.

The chain carries TRBV19 and TRBJ1-1; 8 bases line up with TRBD1. The CDR3 is 15 residues long. CDR1 LNHDA and CDR2 SQIVND come from the germline V gene (reference sequence). Losses at the gene ends were 3 bases for V and 6 bases for J; bases not matched to a gene: 9. The DNA of the CDR3 is TGTGCCAGTAGTATGGTGTCCGACAGGGGAGCTGAAGCTTTCTTT. Translation: CASSMVSDRGAEAFF.

The rearrangement uses TRBV25-1 and TRBJ2-3; 11 positions match TRBD2. Looked up from germline, CDR1 is MGHDK and CDR2 is SYGVNS. Trimming took 2 bases from V and 4 from J; bases not matched to a gene: 2. The CDR3 is 15 residues long. The CDR3 loop reads CASSEVAGGSDTQYF. The CDR3 DNA follows: TGTGCCAGCAGTGAAGTAGCGGGAGGGTCAGATACGCAGTATTTT.

The chain couples TRBV9 to TRBJ2-2; possible D gene TRBD1, 5 bases. Looked up from germline, CDR1 is SGDLS and CDR2 is YYNGEE. The CDR3 has 18 residues. Trimming shortened V by 4 bases and J by 5 bases, and 24 bases separated the two germline ends. This chain's CDR3 is CASSLFPTTLGLTGELFF. In DNA, the CDR3 is TGTGCCAGCAGCCTCTTCCCGACAACACTGGGGCTTACCGGGGAGCTGTTTTTT.

The chain joins TRBV30 to TRBJ2-3, with D uncertain. The CDR3 extends over 13 amino acids. The germline gives CDR1 GTSNPN, CDR2 SVGIG (reference sequence). The V end lost 0 bases, the J end lost 9 bases, and 13 bases lay between the germline ends. DNA for the CDR3: TGTGCCTGGAGTGTAAAGACCCGGCGGACGCAGTATTTT. It is translated as CAWSVKTRRTQYF.

V is TRBV6-1 and J is TRBJ2-7; 8 nucleotides match TRBD1. This CDR3 spans 14 amino acids. J was trimmed by 2 bases and V by 5 bases; bases with no gene match: 5. Germline CDR1 is MNHNS and CDR2 is SASEGT. The CDR3 reads CASSTGQGPYEQYF. In nucleotides, the CDR3 is TGTGCCAGCAGTACCGGACAGGGACCCTACGAGCAGTACTTC.